These 6 T cell receptor beta chains share one sample of origin, sequenced in a study of shared clonotypes between healthy human individuals. Only in-frame clones appear in the TCRdb table, and some are missing; sequencing was by immunoSEQ multiplex PCR. The sample lists over 850,000 clones, 78% seen once, with roughly 0.55% in the top ten. The sample was memory CD4+ T cells from PBMCs. Sample subset: CD45RA-negative fraction. The receptors were gathered from a man aged 18 to 35 in good health. Some clones in this sample may be carry-over from other donors' samples.

The gene calls are TRBV11-2 and TRBJ2-5; possible D gene TRBD2, 7 bases. CDR3 length equals 16 residues. Germline-derived CDR1 and CDR2 are SGHAT and FQNNGV. V dropped 2 bases and J dropped 1 base, with 14 bases sitting between them. The chain's CDR3 is CASSLSAGAAQETQYF. For the CDR3, the DNA is TGTGCCAGCAGCTTATCGGCGGGGGCGGCCCAAGAGACCCAGTACTTC.

This clone has a single count. V gene TRBV7-9 combines with J gene TRBJ2-2; unclear D gene. Trimming removed 3 bases at V and 4 bases at J, with 6 bases between. CDR1 and CDR2 from the germline V gene are SEHNR and FQNEAQ (reference sequence). This CDR3 contains 13 residues. The CDR3 protein is CASSFIRTGELFF. For the CDR3, the DNA is TGTGCCAGCAGCTTTATCCGCACCGGGGAGCTGTTTTTT. The complete variable domain, with remaining parts taken from reference TRBV7-9 and TRBJ2-2, reads DTGVSQNPRHKITKRGQNVTFRCDPISEHNRLYWYRQTLGQGPEFLTYFQNEAQLEKSRLLSDRFSAERPKGSFSTLEIQRTEQGDSAMYLCASSFIRTGELFFGEGSRLTVL.

This chain links TRBV9 with TRBJ2-5, with no clear D. The CDR3 is made up of 13 amino acids. V lost 1 base to trimming and J lost 7 bases, with 11 bases between them. From germline, CDR1 is SGDLS and CDR2 YYNGEE. CDR3 amino acids: CASSVLRSGTQYF. The CDR3 region has the DNA TGTGCCAGCAGCGTACTCCGGTCTGGGACCCAGTACTTC.

The chain recombines TRBV7-9 with TRBJ2-4; TRBD2 matches at 9 bases. CDR1 and CDR2 from the germline V gene are SEHNR and FQNEAQ (reference sequence). The length of the CDR3 is 16 residues. The J segment lost 12 bases and the V segment lost 4 bases, leaving 16 bases of the junction unmatched. The CDR3 is CASSSPGGGLAGTQYF. In DNA form, the CDR3 reads TGTGCCAGCAGCTCCCCGGGGGGGGGTCTAGCGGGAACTCAGTACTTC.

The rearrangement uses TRBV7-2 and TRBJ1-2; TRBD1 might be the D (5 bases). The CDR3 length is 13 residues. In germline, CDR1 is SGHTA, CDR2 FQGNSA. The V end lost 1 base, the J end lost 8 bases, and 11 bases lay between the germline ends. Written as DNA, the CDR3 is TGTGCCAGCAGCTTAGGAATCCGGGGGGGCTACACCTTC. Its protein is CASSLGIRGGYTF.

The chain combines TRBV4-1 with TRBJ2-3, with D hard to call. This CDR3 has 15 amino acids. V lost 0 bases and J 6 bases, leaving 13 bases between the germline ends. Germline V gene data show CDR1 as MGHRA and CDR2 as YSYEKL. CDR3 coding DNA: TGCGCCAGCAGCCAAGAGTGGGCGGCACCCGATACGCAGTATTTT. This codes for CASSQEWAAPDTQYF.